A selection of T cell receptor beta chains follows, all from one sample in a study of shared clonotypes between healthy human individuals. Libraries were prepared by immunoSEQ multiplex PCR; TCRdb keeps only in-frame clonotypes and omits some of them. The data hold a few million clones, with 80% to 95% observed a single time. Sequencing input: naive CD4+ T cells from PBMCs. These receptors originate from a man aged 18 to 29 in good health. Some clones in this sample may be carry-over from other donors' samples. The CDR3 runs from the conserved cysteine through the conserved F or W. The D gene is left open where the match is weak. Size tells how often a clone was seen (once, few, many) or the class of an expanded clone, and some rows leave it out.

clone size	D gene	J gene	V gene	CDR3 protein	CDR3 DNA
NA	NA	TRBJ2-6	TRBV5-6	CASSRVNSGANVLTF	TGTGCCAGCAGCCGGGTGAACTCTGGGGCCAACGTCCTGACTTTC
NA	TRBD1	TRBJ2-2	TRBV7-2	CASKRQGKNTGELFF	TGTGCCAGCAAGAGACAGGGGAAGAACACCGGGGAGCTGTTTTTT
few	TRBD1	TRBJ1-2	TRBV28	CASSLSGTGSGYTF	TGTGCCAGCAGTTTATCCGGGACAGGGTCTGGCTACACCTTC
NA	NA	TRBJ1-5	TRBV28	CASSFGTLSNQPQHF	TGTGCCAGCAGTTTCGGGACATTGAGCAATCAGCCCCAGCATTTT
few	NA	TRBJ2-7	TRBV21-1	CASSKEGQGQKYEQYF	TGTGCCAGCAGCAAAGAAGGGCAGGGACAGAAATACGAGCAGTACTTC
NA	NA	TRBJ1-4	TRBV2	CASSEASGRDEKLFF	TGTGCCAGCAGTGAAGCTTCGGGGCGGGATGAAAAACTGTTTTTT
few	TRBD1	TRBJ1-5	TRBV30	CAWSGDRHQPQHF	TGTGCCTGGAGTGGGGACAGACATCAGCCCCAGCATTTT
NA	NA	TRBJ1-2	TRBV7-3	CASSLPQARAAVNGYTF	TGTGCCAGCAGCTTACCCCAGGCCAGGGCCGCGGTAAATGGCTACACCTTC
once	NA	TRBJ1-3	TRBV7-9	CASSFGGVSGNTIYF	TGTGCCAGCAGCTTCGGGGGAGTCTCTGGAAACACCATATATTTT
NA	NA	TRBJ2-5	TRBV5-6	CASSFVGQGETQYF	TGTGCCAGCAGCTTTGTGGGGCAGGGAGAGACCCAGTACTTC
NA	NA	TRBJ1-5	TRBV6-1	CASSRGSNNQPQHF	TGTGCCAGCAGTCGGGGAAGTAACAATCAGCCCCAGCATTTT
NA	NA	TRBJ1-1	TRBV29-1	CSVERGRDTEAFF	TGCAGCGTTGAAAGGGGTAGGGACACTGAAGCTTTCTTT
once	NA	TRBJ2-7	TRBV7-3	CASSPLRRGSGEQYF	TGTGCCAGCAGCCCCCTCCGTCGGGGGTCGGGCGAGCAGTACTTC
NA	TRBD2	TRBJ2-2	TRBV2	CASRVQRGTGELFF	TGTGCCAGCAGAGTCCAGCGGGGCACCGGGGAGCTGTTTTTT
once	TRBD1	TRBJ2-7	TRBV6-6	CASRDRGLTLNEQYF	TGTGCCAGCAGGGACAGGGGGCTGACCTTGAACGAGCAGTACTTC
NA	NA	TRBJ1-4	TRBV2	CASSGGITANEKLFF	TGTGCCAGCAGTGGGGGAATAACAGCTAATGAAAAACTGTTTTTT
NA	NA	TRBJ2-1	TRBV18	CASSLDNNEQFF	TGTGCCAGCTCTCTTGATAACAATGAGCAGTTCTTC
once	NA	TRBJ2-2	TRBV7-3	CASSLGSTGELFF	TGTGCCAGCAGCTTAGGATCGACCGGGGAGCTGTTTTTT
NA	TRBD1	TRBJ1-1	TRBV4-3	CASSQDLRTGKGHTEAFF	TGCGCCAGCAGCCAAGATCTTCGGACAGGGAAAGGGCACACTGAAGCTTTCTTT
NA	NA	TRBJ1-1	TRBV27	CASSLSRHVQYTEAFF	TGTGCCAGCAGTTTATCGAGGCACGTACAATACACTGAAGCTTTCTTT
NA	NA	TRBJ2-6	TRBV5-6	CASSLVGGTGANVLTF	TGTGCCAGCAGCCTGGTTGGGGGGACTGGGGCCAACGTCCTGACTTTC
NA	NA	TRBJ2-5	TRBV6-1	CASRRSGGTQETQYF	TGTGCCAGTAGGAGGTCAGGGGGGACCCAAGAGACCCAGTACTTC
NA	NA	TRBJ2-7	TRBV6-1	CASRRGWGAEDEQYF	TGTGCCAGCAGAAGAGGTTGGGGGGCAGAGGACGAGCAGTACTTC